This is a list of T cell receptor beta chains from one sample in a study of blood T cell repertoires in COVID-19. Data came from immunoSEQ multiplex PCR; TCRdb stores just in-frame clones and leaves some out. The repertoire holds about 270,000 clones, with about 88% as singletons. Source material: PBMCs or T cells enriched from blood (not recorded which). These receptors originate from a woman between 45 and 65 years old who had recovered from COVID-19. CDR3s include the opening cysteine and the closing phenylalanine or tryptophan. D genes are given only for firm matches. Expanded clones are given a class, and other clones once, few, many or no size at all.

D gene	clone size	J gene	V gene	CDR3 protein	CDR3 DNA
.	.	TRBJ2-3	TRBV7-3	CASSPRTGGGTDTQYF	TGTGCCAGCAGTCCGAGGACGGGCGGGGGCACAGATACGCAGTATTTT
.	.	TRBJ2-1	TRBV27	CASRYRDTYNEQFF	TGTGCCAGCAGATACCGGGACACCTACAATGAGCAGTTCTTC
.	few	TRBJ1-2	TRBV5-1	CASSYYRDTTINYGYTF	TGCGCCAGCAGCTATTACCGGGACACGACGATCAACTATGGCTACACCTTC
.	once	TRBJ1-1	TRBV2	CASSRQEGRAFF	TGTGCCAGCAGTCGTCAGGAGGGGCGAGCTTTCTTT
.	.	TRBJ2-7	TRBV18	CASSPPDSSFEQYF	TGTGCCAGCTCACCACCGGACTCGTCGTTCGAGCAGTACTTC
TRBD1	.	TRBJ1-1	TRBV19	CASSTSGTAYTEAFF	TGTGCCAGTAGTACCTCCGGGACAGCGTACACTGAAGCTTTCTTT
TRBD1	once	TRBJ1-1	TRBV30	CAYQERGREAFF	TGTGCCTACCAAGAGAGGGGGCGCGAAGCTTTCTTT
.	once	TRBJ2-5	TRBV11-1	CASTMFGSGTQYF	TGTGCCAGCACCATGTTCGGGTCGGGGACCCAGTACTTC
TRBD1	.	TRBJ1-5	TRBV18	CASTGQGANQPQHF	TGTGCCAGCACCGGACAGGGGGCTAATCAGCCCCAGCATTTT
.	.	TRBJ1-3	TRBV5-1	CASSLGQALSGNTIYF	TGCGCCAGCAGCTTGGGACAGGCTCTCTCTGGAAACACCATATATTTT
TRBD2	.	TRBJ2-1	TRBV2	CAIQGTSIYHEQFF	TGTGCCATCCAAGGGACTAGCATTTATCATGAGCAGTTCTTC
.	.	TRBJ1-2	TRBV7-8	CASSRDSGGDGYTF	TGTGCCAGCAGCCGAGACTCCGGGGGTGATGGCTACACCTTC
TRBD1	.	TRBJ1-5	TRBV30	CAWSRAPGQLNQPQHF	TGTGCCTGGAGTAGAGCCCCGGGACAGCTTAATCAGCCCCAGCATTTT
.	.	TRBJ1-5	TRBV2	CASRGIRDRPWPQHF	TGTGCCAGCAGGGGGATAAGAGACAGACCTTGGCCCCAGCATTTT
TRBD1	.	TRBJ1-1	TRBV18	CASSPDRVDTEAFF	TGTGCCAGCTCACCTGACAGGGTTGACACTGAAGCTTTCTTT
TRBD1	.	TRBJ1-1	TRBV6-5	CASSTGQVMNTEAFF	TGTGCCAGCAGTACGGGACAGGTCATGAACACTGAAGCTTTCTTT
.	.	TRBJ1-1	TRBV28	CASSLRGVTDTWNTEAFF	TGTGCCAGCAGTTTAAGGGGCGTGACAGATACCTGGAACACTGAAGCTTTCTTT
.	.	TRBJ1-1	TRBV5-1	CASSWGGGTPEAFF	TGCGCCAGCAGCTGGGGTGGAGGGACCCCTGAAGCTTTCTTT
.	.	TRBJ2-7	TRBV7-7	CASSVEQYF	TGTGCTAGCAGCGTAGAGCAGTACTTC
TRBD1	few	TRBJ1-2	TRBV6-5	CASSYNRDRGGYTF	TGTGCCAGCAGTTACAACCGCGACAGGGGTGGCTACACCTTC
.	.	TRBJ1-1	TRBV28	CASSFEGVGLGAFF	TGTGCCAGCAGTTTCGAGGGAGTCGGGTTAGGTGCTTTCTTT
TRBD2	once	TRBJ2-3	TRBV18	CASSPGLAGATDTQYF	TGTGCCAGCTCACCGGGACTAGCGGGAGCCACAGATACGCAGTATTTT
TRBD1	.	TRBJ2-1	TRBV7-2	CASSLDRGGHNEQFF	TGTGCCAGCAGCTTGGACAGGGGGGGGCACAATGAGCAGTTCTTC
.	.	TRBJ2-7	TRBV6-2/TRBV6-3	CASSYVSRAKYEQYF	TGTGCCAGCAGTTATGTGTCGCGGGCCAAATACGAGCAGTACTTC
TRBD1	.	TRBJ1-5	TRBV28	CASSVTQGSNQPQHF	TGTGCCAGCAGTGTCACACAGGGGTCCAATCAGCCCCAGCATTTT
TRBD2	.	TRBJ2-1	TRBV5-1	CASSPEAGGNYNEQFF	TGCGCCAGCAGCCCCGAGGCGGGAGGCAACTACAATGAGCAGTTCTTC
.	.	TRBJ1-1	TRBV4-3	CASSQDRGRVTEAFF	TGCGCCAGCAGCCAAGATAGGGGCCGCGTAACTGAAGCTTTCTTT
.	.	TRBJ2-1	TRBV7-2	CASSTLFSSRNNEQFF	TGTGCCAGCAGCACCCTTTTTTCTAGCCGCAACAATGAGCAGTTCTTC
.	.	TRBJ1-6	TRBV28	CASSLSGFNSPLHF	TGTGCCAGCAGTTTATCGGGGTTCAATTCACCCCTCCACTTT